The clone carrying this T cell receptor beta chain showed up just a few times. This specimen belongs to a study of blood T cells in healthy people across ages. For the study at large: Capturing about one barcoded beta molecule per two T cells was achieved by template switching.

The study isolated at least 6.5 million PBMCs from each sample. A second PCR, run for about 7 to 11 cycles, used a sample-barcoded 5' primer plus a J-beta primer mix. MiXCR, run by TCRdb on the 5' RACE reads, gives a single entry per CDR3 protein. The sample contains more than 750,000 distinct CDR3 sequences, approximately 32% of which appear only once. This CDR3 has 14 amino acids. Germline V lookup: CDR1 SGHDT, CDR2 YYEEEE. Trimming removed 4 bases at V and 2 bases at J, with 10 bases between. The sample was also reused in another study, on T cells of mothers and their children. That paper adds: Over 10 million reads per mother and around 3.2 million per child were obtained.

The receptor was derived from a woman aged 40 to 50 in good health. The V gene is TRBV5-6, the J gene TRBJ1-3; the D is unclear. Material: blood. The CDR3 region is CASSPTLTGNTIYF. CDR3 bases: TGTGCCAGCAGCCCGACGCTCACTGGAAACACCATATATTTT.